Described below is a single T cell receptor beta chain sequence and its context. Its antigen is unknown. The table came from immunoSEQ multiplex PCR; TCRdb's copy has only in-frame clones and leaves some out. The sample consists of fewer than 3 million clones, 85% to 95% of them appearing once. These data belong to a study of shared clonotypes between healthy human individuals. General study results and limits: Sharing across four donors was highest in naive CD4 (around 5%) and lowest in memory CD8 (around 0.4%). All-four-donor shared clonotypes had higher generation probabilities than non-shared clonotypes did. Rarefaction analysis demonstrated incomplete sorted-subset sequencing notwithstanding large depth.

V was shortened by 4 bases and J by 1 base, with 12 bases between the two germline ends. CDR1 SEHNR and CDR2 FQNEAQ come from the germline V gene (reference sequence). CDR3 length equals 15 residues. The chain couples TRBV7-9 to TRBJ2-3; D is unclear. This clonotype was obtained from a man younger than 35 in good health. Some clones in this sample may be carry-over from other donors' samples. Sequencing used naive CD4+ T cells from PBMCs. Subset defined: CD45RA+ positively selected. CDR3 nucleotides: TGTGCCAGCAGCTCAACGCCCCGGCGCACAGATACGCAGTATTTT. Encoded protein: CASSSTPRRTDTQYF.